This TCR beta chain originates from a study of blood T cell repertoires in COVID-19. This CDR3 region has 15 residues. CDR1 SGHDT and CDR2 YYEEEE come from the germline V gene. Trimming took off 4 bases at V and 7 bases at J, with 17 bases between the two ends. Clones were read by immunoSEQ multiplex PCR, and TCRdb kept only the in-frame ones, dropping some. The sample lists under 300,000 clones, about 80% occurring once. The receptor was isolated from a man in his forties or fifties who had recovered from COVID-19. The sequenced material came from PBMCs or T cells enriched from blood (not recorded which). This sequence joins TRBV5-6 and TRBJ2-2, with D possibly being TRBD2 (7 bases). CDR3 region: CASSPWGGLGGELFF. In DNA form, the CDR3 reads TGTGCCAGCAGCCCTTGGGGGGGCCTTGGCGGGGAGCTGTTTTTT.